This TCR beta chain emerged from a study of T cells in localized non-small cell lung cancer. The study's findings and limits: In uninvolved adjacent lung, T cell clonality reached its highest value, exceeding tumor. Sequencing involved a lone tumor region, leaving heterogeneity possible. Within adjacent lung there appeared a median around 55 of the top 100 tumor clones.

Regarding this clone: The antigen remains undetermined.

Method: immunoSEQ multiplex PCR; TCRdb's copy keeps in-frame clones and lacks some. The repertoire includes roughly 1,500 clones, roughly 25% of them detected once, and about a quarter sits in the top ten. Germline V gene data show CDR1 as MNHGY and CDR2 as SAAAGT. The germline V and J ends were trimmed by 1 base and 12 bases, with 25 bases remaining between them. The CDR3 length is 17 residues. The material was normal lung tissue next to the tumor, obtained before any cancer treatment. The clonotype comes from a male donor at least 60 years old with stage I lung adenocarcinoma. This chain links TRBV6-8 with TRBJ1-3, with no clear D. The CDR3: CASSYYATGIVKHGIYF. The CDR3 DNA reads as TGTGCCAGCAGTTACTATGCGACGGGAATAGTGAAACATGGCATATATTTT.